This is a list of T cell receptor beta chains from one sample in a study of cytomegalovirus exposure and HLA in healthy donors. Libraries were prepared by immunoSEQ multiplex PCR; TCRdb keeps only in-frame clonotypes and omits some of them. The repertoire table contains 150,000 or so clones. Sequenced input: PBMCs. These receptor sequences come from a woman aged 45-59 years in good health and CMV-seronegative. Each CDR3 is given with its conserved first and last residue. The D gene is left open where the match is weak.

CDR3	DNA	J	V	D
CASSSGSTGSHEQYF	TGCGCCAGCAGCTCCGGTTCAACAGGGTCCCACGAGCAGTACTTC	TRBJ2-7	TRBV5-1	.
CASSYGQGANQPQHF	TGTGCCAGCAGTTACGGACAGGGGGCGAATCAGCCCCAGCATTTT	TRBJ1-5	TRBV6-5	TRBD1
CASPRDFDDGYTF	TGTGCCAGCCCCCGGGATTTTGATGATGGCTACACCTTC	TRBJ1-2	TRBV7-9	.
CATSRDRRGGTEAFF	TGTGCCACCAGCAGAGATCGAAGGGGAGGCACTGAAGCTTTCTTT	TRBJ1-1	TRBV15	.
CASSIVGGQGVYEQYF	TGTGCCAGTAGTATAGTGGGGGGACAGGGGGTCTACGAGCAGTACTTC	TRBJ2-7	TRBV19	TRBD1
CASSFLAGGAYEQYF	TGTGCCAGCAGCTTTCTTGCGGGGGGCGCCTACGAGCAGTACTTC	TRBJ2-7	TRBV5-4	TRBD2
CASSLGGTSGSGELFF	TGTGCCAGCAGCTTGGGCGGGACTAGCGGGAGCGGGGAGCTGTTTTTT	TRBJ2-2	TRBV5-4	TRBD2
CASSLGTGASDTQYF	TGTGCCAGCAGCTTGGGGACAGGGGCCTCAGATACGCAGTATTTT	TRBJ2-3	TRBV5-8	TRBD1
CAKPGGVQATDTQYF	TGTGCCAAACCGGGCGGGGTCCAGGCCACAGATACGCAGTATTTT	TRBJ2-3	TRBV2	.
CASSLLAGGEQYF	TGCGCCAGCAGCCTTTTAGCGGGAGGAGAGCAGTACTTC	TRBJ2-7	TRBV4-1	TRBD2
CASSGRQGVGETQYF	TGTGCCAGTAGTGGGAGGCAGGGAGTAGGCGAGACCCAGTACTTC	TRBJ2-5	TRBV19	.
CAWTSRAHRGAYNEQFF	TGTGCCTGGACCTCACGGGCCCACAGGGGGGCCTACAATGAGCAGTTCTTC	TRBJ2-1	TRBV30	TRBD1
CASSPGLGLNNYGYTF	TGTGCCAGCAGCCCTGGACTAGGTCTTAACAACTATGGCTACACCTTC	TRBJ1-2	TRBV5-4	.
CASSPRTSGLSYEQYF	TGTGCCAGCAGTCCGAGGACTAGCGGGTTATCCTACGAGCAGTACTTC	TRBJ2-7	TRBV28	TRBD2
CASSLTGGNSYEQYF	TGTGCCAGCAGTTTAACAGGGGGCAATTCCTACGAGCAGTACTTC	TRBJ2-7	TRBV27	TRBD1
CASSFPGNTEAFF	TGTGCCAGCAGCTTCCCGGGGAACACTGAAGCTTTCTTT	TRBJ1-1	TRBV7-9	.
CASSLASSPKLFF	TGTGCCAGCAGCTTGGCGAGTTCGCCGAAACTGTTTTTT	TRBJ1-4	TRBV5-6	.
CAWGRGFTGELFF	TGTGCCTGGGGCAGGGGATTCACCGGGGAGCTGTTTTTT	TRBJ2-2	TRBV30	.
CASSAVRELQSSGNTIYF	TGTGCCAGCAGTGCCGTGAGGGAACTCCAGAGCTCTGGAAACACCATATATTTT	TRBJ1-3	TRBV6-1	.
CASSSSGGPQHF	TGTGCCAGCAGCTCCTCGGGAGGGCCCCAGCATTTT	TRBJ1-5	TRBV7-2	.
CASSLDGADEAFF	TGTGCCAGCAGCTTGGATGGGGCAGATGAAGCTTTCTTT	TRBJ1-1	TRBV5-6	.
CAPRGTGLHFAEAFF	TGTGCCCCGAGGGGGACAGGGCTACACTTTGCTGAAGCTTTCTTT	TRBJ1-1	TRBV9	TRBD1
CASSNGNTEAFF	TGTGCCAGTAGTAACGGGAACACTGAAGCTTTCTTT	TRBJ1-1	TRBV19	.
CASSLDLLLNSPLHF	TGCGCCAGCAGCTTGGACCTTCTACTTAATTCACCCCTCCACTTT	TRBJ1-6	TRBV5-1	.
CAWSVWGGTSGYTF	TGTGCCTGGAGTGTATGGGGCGGGACGTCTGGCTACACCTTC	TRBJ1-2	TRBV30	.
CASGLVNGAAGNTGELFF	TGTGCTAGTGGTTTGGTAAATGGCGCGGCGGGTAACACCGGGGAGCTGTTTTTT	TRBJ2-2	TRBV12-5	.
CASSATLAGNSPLHF	TGTGCCAGCAGTGCCACTTTAGCAGGGAATTCACCCCTCCACTTT	TRBJ1-6	TRBV6-4	.
CASSPLPGQGAETQYF	TGTGCCAGCAGCCCCCTCCCGGGACAGGGGGCAGAGACCCAGTACTTC	TRBJ2-5	TRBV9	TRBD1
CASSQGKRGAQPQHF	TGTGCCAGCAGCCAAGGAAAAAGGGGCGCTCAGCCCCAGCATTTT	TRBJ1-5	TRBV4-2	.
CSANRGQAFQETQYF	TGCAGCGCAAACCGAGGACAGGCCTTTCAAGAGACCCAGTACTTC	TRBJ2-5	TRBV29-1	TRBD1
CASSFVKGGVNNSPLHF	TGTGCCAGCAGTTTCGTTAAGGGCGGGGTGAATAATTCACCCCTCCACTTT	TRBJ1-6	TRBV27	.
CASALNSGGSEAFF	TGTGCTAGTGCTCTAAATTCAGGGGGCTCTGAAGCTTTCTTT	TRBJ1-1	TRBV12-5	TRBD1
CASSNRDAGPRTEAFF	TGCGCCAGCAGCAACCGGGACGCGGGGCCAAGGACTGAAGCTTTCTTT	TRBJ1-1	TRBV5-1	.
CASSSLGGETQYF	TGTGCCAGCAGTTCCCTGGGGGGAGAGACCCAGTACTTC	TRBJ2-5	TRBV2	.
CASSQIATGYSSAYEQYF	TGTGCCAGCAGCCAAATAGCGACGGGGTACTCATCCGCCTACGAGCAGTACTTC	TRBJ2-7	TRBV7-6	.
CATSRDRVNGYTF	TGTGCCACCAGCAGAGACAGGGTGAATGGCTACACCTTC	TRBJ1-2	TRBV15	.
CASRTGAYEQYF	TGTGCCAGCAGGACAGGGGCCTACGAGCAGTACTTC	TRBJ2-7	TRBV28	TRBD1
CASSYLGQGEQIQYF	TGTGCCAGCAGTTACCTTGGACAGGGGGAACAGATTCAGTACTTC	TRBJ2-4	TRBV6-5	TRBD1
CASSLSGRTPYNEQFF	TGTGCCAGTAGTCTTAGCGGGAGGACCCCCTACAATGAGCAGTTCTTC	TRBJ2-1	TRBV19	TRBD2
CASISGDSVYNEQFF	TGTGCCAGTATAAGCGGGGACTCCGTCTACAATGAGCAGTTCTTC	TRBJ2-1	TRBV19	TRBD2
CASSEEGASGYTF	TGTGCCAGCAGTGAGGAGGGGGCGAGTGGCTACACCTTC	TRBJ1-2	TRBV2	TRBD1
CASSIVGRGYTF	TGTGCCAGTAGTATTGTGGGCCGTGGCTACACCTTC	TRBJ1-2	TRBV19	.
CASRERDRPAFF	TGTGCCAGCAGGGAGCGGGACCGCCCAGCTTTCTTT	TRBJ1-1	TRBV27	.
CASSVGWGGYGYTF	TGTGCCAGCAGCGTAGGGTGGGGGGGATATGGCTACACCTTC	TRBJ1-2	TRBV9	.
CASSERGGIGEQYF	TGTGCCAGCAGTGAAAGGGGGGGGATCGGCGAGCAGTACTTC	TRBJ2-7	TRBV2	.
CASSIYGAPYEQYF	TGTGCCAGTAGTATATATGGGGCACCCTACGAGCAGTACTTC	TRBJ2-7	TRBV19	.
CATRLAGGLKDTQYF	TGTGCCACCAGACTAGCGGGAGGTCTCAAGGATACGCAGTATTTT	TRBJ2-3	TRBV5-4	TRBD2
CASSESAGAVNEQFF	TGTGCCAGCAGTGAATCGGCGGGAGCGGTTAATGAGCAGTTCTTC	TRBJ2-1	TRBV25-1	TRBD2
CASSGGLAGGFNEQFF	TGTGCCAGCAGTGGGGGACTAGCGGGAGGATTCAATGAGCAGTTCTTC	TRBJ2-1	TRBV6-1	TRBD2
CASSPRTGGAFLQEKLFF	TGTGCCAGTAGTCCTAGGACAGGGGGCGCGTTTTTGCAAGAAAAACTGTTTTTT	TRBJ1-4	TRBV19	TRBD1
CASSLGGRVYGYTF	TGCGCCAGCAGCTTGGGGGGGCGAGTCTATGGCTACACCTTC	TRBJ1-2	TRBV5-1	.
CASSFGEDYGYTF	TGTGCCAGCAGTTTCGGGGAAGACTATGGCTACACCTTC	TRBJ1-2	TRBV27	.
CASRLPSASGRGGNEQFF	TGTGCCAGCCGCCTCCCTTCGGCTAGCGGGAGGGGGGGGAATGAGCAGTTCTTC	TRBJ2-1	TRBV27	TRBD2
CASDRGENTEAFF	TGTGCCAGCGACAGGGGGGAGAACACTGAAGCTTTCTTT	TRBJ1-1	TRBV6-6	TRBD1
CASSVDEGARTQYF	TGTGCCAGCAGCGTAGATGAGGGGGCGAGGACCCAGTACTTC	TRBJ2-5	TRBV9	TRBD1
CASSLVPGDQPQHF	TGTGCCAGCAGCTTAGTTCCAGGCGATCAGCCCCAGCATTTT	TRBJ1-5	TRBV7-8	.
CASGGWAANYGYTF	TGTGCCAGCGGCGGGTGGGCGGCTAACTATGGCTACACCTTC	TRBJ1-2	TRBV11-2	.